The 32 T cell receptor beta chains in this list originate from one sample, sequenced in a study of spatial heterogeneity in lung cancer. General study results and limits: It was found that expanded intratumoral alpha and beta TCR counts tracked tumor mutation counts.

Time point specified: sample taken at primary tumor resection. TCRdb reprocessed the 5' RACE reads with MiXCR, giving one entry per CDR3 protein. The table shows around 16,000 distinct CDR3 sequences, with approximately 6.8% occurring only once. Their antigen targets remain unknown. Here the sequenced sample was lung tumor tissue, taken at surgery. These receptors were collected from a female donor with early-stage non-small cell lung cancer.

Ten or more counts support this clonotype. This beta chain came through as a stray read in a library set up for alpha chains, and its size says little. The chain joins TRBV20-1 to TRBJ2-7, with TRBD2 matching over 10 bases. The CDR3 length is 16 residues. V was pared by 3 bases and J by 1 base, with 9 bases of the junction left unmatched. Per the germline V gene, CDR1 is DFQATT and CDR2 is SNEGSKA (reference sequence). CDR3 in amino acids: CSASPSAGGRSYEQYF. Written as DNA, the CDR3 is TGCAGTGCTAGTCCCTCAGCGGGGGGGCGGTCCTACGAGCAGTACTTC.

By sample fraction, this clonotype is medium-sized (0.01 to 0.1%). For a library built for alpha chains, this beta chain is a stray read; little rests on its size. The genes are TRBV5-1 and TRBJ2-3; TRBD1 agrees at 7 bases. The CDR3 runs to 15 residues. Germline assignment: CDR1 SGHRS and CDR2 YFSETQ. V was pared by 0 bases and J by 2 bases, with 3 bases of the junction left unmatched. CDR3 DNA: TGCGCCAGCAGCTTGGACAGGGGAAACACAGATACGCAGTATTTT. The encoded protein is CASSLDRGNTDTQYF.

The sample holds many counts of this clonotype. The library was designed around alpha chains, so this beta chain is a stray read whose abundance carries little weight. The chain uses TRBV7-6 and TRBJ2-1; perhaps TRBD1 as D (6 bases). The CDR3 loop spans 15 amino acids. Trimming stripped 2 bases from V and 9 bases from J, with 17 bases between. Germline CDR1 and CDR2: SGHVS and FNYEAQ. The CDR3 nucleotides read TGTGCCAGCAGCTTAAACGCAGGGGCAAGGGGTGAGCAGTTCTTC. Its translation is CASSLNAGARGEQFF.

This clonotype has a count of ten or more. This beta chain appears as a stray read in a library generated for alpha chains; its size is not informative. The chain uses TRBV6-1 and TRBJ2-1, with D unresolved. V was pared by 5 bases and J by 4 bases, with 6 bases between. There are 12 residues in the CDR3. Germline V gives CDR1 MNHNS, CDR2 SASEGT. As DNA, the CDR3 is TGTGCCAGCAGTCCTGATTACAATGAGCAGTTCTTC. Translated, it gives CASSPDYNEQFF.

Remarks on this clonotype: Just one base apart from a much larger clone, this may be a read error. Because this beta chain is a stray read in a library intended to capture alpha chains, its abundance should not be given much weight. The chain couples TRBV5-5 to TRBJ2-1, with TRBD2 identical over 8 bases. The CDR3 covers 15 residues. V was clipped by 4 bases and J by 0 bases; unmatched bases: 3. CDR1 and CDR2 (germline): SGHKS, YYEKEE (reference sequence). The CDR3 spells CASSPGGGSYNEQFF. CDR3 in DNA: TGTGCCAGCAGCCCCGGGGGGGGCTCCTACAATGAGCAGTTCTTC.

This clonotype occurred many times. A library made for alpha chains picked up this beta chain off target, so its size means little. The genes are TRBV7-9 and TRBJ2-5; TRBD1 is a possible D gene (5 bases). CDR1 and CDR2 from the germline V gene are SEHNR and FQNEAQ (reference sequence). Trimming left V 7 bases short and J 5 bases short, with 20 bases between. CDR3 length equals 15 residues. Here the CDR3 DNA reads TGTGCCAGCAAAGGGGAACAGGCAGCAGGGGAGACCCAGTACTTC. This codes for CASKGEQAAGETQYF.

At least ten counts were recorded for this clonotype. Because the library targeted alpha chains, this beta chain is an off-target read whose size means little. The rearrangement links TRBV12-3 or TRBV12-4 to TRBJ2-5; 13 bases match TRBD2. V was pared by 1 base and J by 4 bases, with 6 bases of the junction left unmatched. The CDR3 loop spans 17 amino acids. CDR3: CASSLELAGGLRETQYF. CDR3 DNA sequence: TGTGCCAGCAGTTTAGAACTAGCGGGGGGGCTTCGAGAGACCCAGTACTTC.

This clonotype has ten or more counts. This beta chain appears as a stray read in a library generated for alpha chains; its size is not informative. This chain links TRBV4-3 with TRBJ2-5; unclear D gene. V lost 3 bases and J 5 bases, leaving 10 bases between the germline ends. From germline, CDR1 is LGHNA and CDR2 YSLEER. CDR3 length equals 13 residues. The CDR3 DNA reads TGCGCCAGCAGCCACGAGCGTACCGAGACCCAGTACTTC. Protein sequence: CASSHERTETQYF.

Ten or more counts support this clonotype. A library prepared for alpha chains yielded this beta chain as an off-target read; its size is of little meaning. The gene calls are TRBV6-6 and TRBJ2-7; D perhaps matches TRBD1 (6 bases). The CDR3 sequence is 13 residues long. V lost 5 bases and J lost 6, with 14 bases in between. Germline V lookup: CDR1 MNHNY, CDR2 SVGAGI (reference sequence). This chain's CDR3 is CASSTTTGTEQYF. For the CDR3, the DNA is TGTGCCAGCAGTACCACTACAGGGACCGAGCAGTACTTC.

About this clonotype itself: This beta chain is an unintended read in a library built for alpha chains; its size means little. V is TRBV19 and J is TRBJ1-1, with D unresolved. The CDR3 extends over 12 amino acids. Between the trimmed V and J ends, which lost 4 bases and 7 bases, there was a span of 10 bases. Germline lookup yields CDR1 LNHDA and CDR2 SQIVND (reference sequence). The CDR3 sequence is CASSTGYLEAFF. CDR3 nucleotide sequence: TGTGCCAGTAGTACAGGCTACCTTGAAGCTTTCTTT.

With regard to this clonotype: The size of this beta chain means little, since it is a stray read in a library made for alpha chains. The rearrangement joins TRBV7-2 to TRBJ2-3; 7 nucleotides align to TRBD1. The V gene's germline CDR1 is SGHTA and CDR2 FQGNSA. With V trimmed by 7 bases and J by 5 bases, 6 bases remained unmatched. The CDR3 runs to 13 residues. The CDR3 sequence: CASTQNRGDTQYF. The CDR3 DNA is TGTGCCAGCACCCAAAACAGGGGAGATACGCAGTATTTT.

There are many counts of this clonotype. This beta chain is a stray sequence in a library constructed for alpha chains; its clone size is not meaningful. The genes are TRBV20-1 and TRBJ1-4; TRBD1 is a possible D gene (5 bases). Germline V lookup: CDR1 DFQATT, CDR2 SNEGSKA (reference sequence). The CDR3 totals 12 residues. The V end was cut by 6 bases, the J end by 8 bases, with 13 bases between. The CDR3 coding sequence is TGCAGTGCATACGGGACTGGCGAAAAACTGTTTTTT. Protein sequence: CSAYGTGEKLFF.

Points on this clonotype: This beta chain lies outside the target of a library built for alpha chains; its clone size means little. This chain uses TRBV24-1 with TRBJ1-2; D is unclear. In germline, CDR1 is KGHDR, CDR2 SFDVKD. V was trimmed by 7 bases and J by 5 bases, leaving 19 bases between them. CDR3 length: 15 residues. The chain's CDR3 is CATRSADGPAYGYTF. The CDR3 DNA follows: TGTGCCACCAGATCTGCGGACGGCCCCGCGTATGGCTACACCTTC.

With regard to this clonotype: This beta chain came through as a stray read in a library set up for alpha chains, and its size says little. V is TRBV19 and J is TRBJ2-1; D is undetermined. Trimming cost V 5 bases and J 4 bases, with 12 bases left between them. Germline CDR1 and CDR2: LNHDA and SQIVND (reference sequence). CDR3 length: 14 residues. CDR3 nucleotide sequence: TGTGCCAGTAGTCAACGGACGGTTTACAATGAGCAGTTCTTC. Translating it yields CASSQRTVYNEQFF.

Worth noting for this clonotype: This beta chain represents an off-target read in a library built for alpha chains; its size is of limited meaning. The J gene is TRBJ1-1, the V gene TRBV5-4; D is ambiguous. V shed 0 bases and J shed 5 bases, with 8 bases lying between them. Germline V CDR1 and CDR2: SGHNT, YYREEE (reference sequence). The CDR3 runs to 13 residues. This CDR3 reads CASSLEVRTEAFF. DNA of the CDR3: TGTGCCAGCAGCTTGGAGGTGCGGACTGAAGCTTTCTTT.

As regards this clonotype: In a library made to pick up alpha chains, this beta chain is a stray read with a size that means little. The chain carries TRBV5-4 and TRBJ2-7; possibly TRBD1 for D (5 bases). This CDR3 spans 14 amino acids. The germline V gene has CDR1 SGHNT and CDR2 YYREEE (reference sequence). V gave up 3 bases and J gave up 0 bases, with 10 bases separating them. The DNA for the CDR3 is TGTGCCAGCAGCTCAATAGGGGACTCCTACGAGCAGTACTTC. Amino acids: CASSSIGDSYEQYF.

This clonotype was seen ten or more times. With the library built for alpha chains, this beta chain is off target and its frequency is not meaningful. The chain employs TRBV19 and TRBJ1-4; D is ambiguous. The germline V gene has CDR1 LNHDA and CDR2 SQIVND (reference sequence). This CDR3 region has 16 residues. The germline V and J ends were trimmed by 4 bases and 0 bases, with 12 bases remaining between them. This CDR3 reads CASSTAGRSTNEKLFF. The CDR3 coding sequence is TGTGCCAGTAGTACCGCCGGGAGGTCAACTAATGAAAAACTGTTTTTT.

This clonotype was observed a handful of times. The library was built for alpha chains, so this beta chain is an off-target read and its size means little. J is TRBJ2-3 and V is TRBV14; D is unclear. Deletions cut 4 bases from V and 2 bases from J, with 10 bases between. Germline V gene data show CDR1 as SGHDN and CDR2 as FVKESK. This CDR3 is 14 amino acids long. The CDR3, as DNA: TGTGCCAGCAGCCCCGAGCCCCACACAGATACGCAGTATTTT. This encodes CASSPEPHTDTQYF.

This clonotype showed up many times. With the library built for alpha chains, this beta chain is off target and its frequency is not meaningful. V is TRBV10-3 and J is TRBJ2-2; D gene unclear. V was pared by 7 bases and J by 4 bases, with 13 bases between. The CDR3 runs 14 residues. The germline V gene has CDR1 ENHRY and CDR2 SYGVKD. The CDR3 loop is CAITTGVATGELFF. CDR3 nucleotide sequence: TGTGCCATCACCACTGGGGTGGCCACCGGGGAGCTGTTTTTT.

In this sample, this clonotype turned up many times. The library was prepared for alpha chains; this beta chain is a stray read, so its frequency means little. The chain couples TRBV27 to TRBJ2-7; D might be TRBD2 (6 bases). Trimming took off 4 bases at V and 2 bases at J, with 18 bases between the two ends. The CDR3 has 16 amino acids. Germline CDR1 and CDR2: MNHEY and SMNVEV (reference sequence). This chain's CDR3 is CASSWGRGRETYEQYF. The CDR3 coding sequence is TGTGCCAGCAGTTGGGGTCGAGGGCGGGAAACCTACGAGCAGTACTTC.

This clonotype was detected many times. Within a library made for alpha chains, this beta chain is off target, and its count is uninformative. The genes are TRBV10-3 and TRBJ2-3; D tentatively fits TRBD1 or TRBD2 (6 bases each). The V gene's germline CDR1 is ENHRY and CDR2 SYGVKD. This CDR3 region has 15 residues. Trimming took 7 bases from V and 2 from J, leaving 16 bases between them. CDR3 in amino acids: CAITGTGATTDTQYF. As DNA, the CDR3 is TGTGCCATCACCGGAACGGGGGCGACCACAGATACGCAGTATTTT.

The sample holds many counts of this clonotype. The library was designed around alpha chains, so this beta chain is a stray read whose abundance carries little weight. The rearrangement links TRBV7-2 to TRBJ1-2; TRBD1 might be the D (6 bases). CDR3 length: 14 residues. The V and J ends lost 1 base and 4 bases respectively, with 10 bases between them. Germline values: CDR1 SGHTA, CDR2 FQGNSA. CDR3 bases: TGTGCCAGCAGCTTAGGTCCGGGGGCCTATGGCTACACCTTC. It translates to CASSLGPGAYGYTF.

Comment on this clonotype: The library was built for alpha chains, so this beta chain is an off-target read and its size means little. V and J are TRBV30 and TRBJ1-1; no definite D call. Germline V gene lookup returns CDR1 GTSNPN and CDR2 SVGIG (reference sequence). The CDR3 has 13 amino acids. V was clipped by 2 bases and J by 4 bases, with 11 bases between them. CDR3 nucleotide sequence: TGTGCCTGGAGTAGCGATCCGGGCACTGAAGCTTTCTTT. Its translation: CAWSSDPGTEAFF.

This clonotype was seen at least ten times. Little can be read into the size of this beta chain, an off-target read in a library designed for alpha chains. The chain uses TRBV20-1 and TRBJ1-1; possible D gene TRBD1, 6 bases. CDR3 length equals 13 residues. Germline V gives CDR1 DFQATT, CDR2 SNEGSKA (reference sequence). Trimming left V 4 bases short and J 5 bases short, with 14 bases between. The CDR3 loop reads CSANGGRGTEAFF. As DNA, the CDR3 is TGCAGTGCTAATGGGGGCAGGGGTACTGAAGCTTTCTTT.

By share of the sample, this clonotype is medium-sized (0.01 to 0.1%). This beta chain is an unintended read in a library built for alpha chains; its size means little. The gene calls are TRBV7-6 and TRBJ2-3; 7 bases line up with TRBD2. Trimming took 3 bases from V and 2 from J; bases not matched to a gene: 2. This CDR3 is 14 amino acids long. The germline V gene has CDR1 SGHVS and CDR2 FNYEAQ. The CDR3 is CASSLTSNTDTQYF. CDR3 bases: TGTGCCAGCAGCTTGACTAGCAACACAGATACGCAGTATTTT.

There are many counts of this clonotype. In a library made to pick up alpha chains, this beta chain is a stray read with a size that means little. The chain has TRBV3-1 and TRBJ1-3, with D possibly matching TRBD1 (6 bases). The CDR3 loop spans 15 amino acids. Germline CDR1 and CDR2: LGHDT and YNNKEL (reference sequence). V lost 4 bases, J lost 4 bases, and 14 bases lay in between. CDR3 sequence: CASSPKGGGGNTIYF. The CDR3 DNA sequence: TGTGCCAGCAGCCCTAAGGGGGGGGGAGGAAACACCATATATTTT.

In its sample, this clonotype was seen many times. Since it is a stray read in a library aimed at alpha chains, this beta chain has a size that is not meaningful. This sequence joins TRBV7-9 and TRBJ1-1, with 7 bases identical to TRBD1. The CDR3 sequence is 16 residues long. CDR1 is SEHNR, CDR2 FQNEAQ, per germline (reference sequence). With 1 base clipped from V and 1 base from J, the junction kept 6 bases outside the gene matches. The CDR3 region is CASSLGPGQANTEAFF. The CDR3 region has the DNA TGTGCCAGCAGCTTAGGTCCAGGACAGGCGAACACTGAAGCTTTCTTT. The full variable domain, in which reference TRBV7-9 and TRBJ1-1 provide the parts outside the CDR3, is DTGVSQNPRHKITKRGQNVTFRCDPISEHNRLYWYRQTLGQGPEFLTYFQNEAQLEKSRLLSDRFSAERPKGSFSTLEIQRTEQGDSAMYLCASSLGPGQANTEAFFGQGTRLTVV.

This clonotype showed up many times. This beta chain is an unintended read in a library built for alpha chains; its size means little. The chain recombines TRBV28 with TRBJ2-3, with a tentative D call TRBD1 (7 bases). Trimming shortened V by 3 bases and J by 3 bases, and 16 bases separated the two germline ends. CDR1 and CDR2 (germline): MDHEN, SYDVKM. The CDR3 is 16 residues long. The CDR3, as DNA: TGTGCCAGCAGTTTCAACAGGGGAGGAGGGACAGATACGCAGTATTTT. It encodes CASSFNRGGGTDTQYF.

This clonotype showed up many times. This beta chain lies outside the target of a library built for alpha chains; its clone size means little. The chain joins TRBV29-1 to TRBJ1-4; D is unclear. V lost 5 bases and J 8 bases, leaving 18 bases between the germline ends. Germline CDR1 and CDR2: SQVTM and ANQGSEA. The CDR3 contains 14 residues. For the CDR3, the DNA is TGCAGCGTTCGTAGGACGGATGATTTAGAAAAACTGTTTTTT. Residues: CSVRRTDDLEKLFF.

A remark on this clonotype: In a library made to pick up alpha chains, this beta chain is a stray read with a size that means little. The chain links TRBV27 to TRBJ2-1, with no clear D. The V gene's germline CDR1 is MNHEY and CDR2 SMNVEV (reference sequence). The V end was cut by 5 bases, the J end by 2 bases, with 7 bases between. The CDR3 extends over 13 amino acids. The CDR3 here is CASSTETYNEQFF. The CDR3 DNA sequence: TGTGCCAGCAGTACCGAGACCTACAATGAGCAGTTCTTC.

In its sample, this clonotype is medium-sized. This beta chain slipped into a library made for alpha chains as a stray read, so its size is not meaningful. This sequence joins TRBV5-1 and TRBJ2-5; 15 bases align to TRBD2. V was clipped by 4 bases and J by 2 bases; unmatched bases: 3. The CDR3 covers 16 residues. Looked up from germline, CDR1 is SGHRS and CDR2 is YFSETQ. The CDR3 DNA reads TGCGCCAGCAGCCCCGGACTAGCGGGGGGGCAAGAGACCCAGTACTTC. Its protein product is CASSPGLAGGQETQYF. The full variable domain, its missing parts supplied by reference TRBV5-1 and TRBJ2-5, is KAGVTQTPRYLIKTRGQQVTLSCSPISGHRSVSWYQQTPGQGLQFLFEYFSETQRNKGNFPGRFSGRQFSNSRSEMNVSTLELGDSALYLCASSPGLAGGQETQYFGPGTRLLVL.

In its sample, this clonotype was seen many times. This beta chain is a stray read from a library made for alpha chains; its abundance is not meaningful. This rearrangement joins TRBV20-1 to TRBJ1-1, with D unresolved. Germline CDR1 reads DFQATT; CDR2 reads SNEGSKA (reference sequence). The CDR3 is 12 residues long. Deletions cut 6 bases from V and 1 base from J, with 9 bases between. This CDR3 is CSALKRNTEAFF. CDR3 sequence (DNA): TGCAGTGCCCTGAAACGGAACACTGAAGCTTTCTTT.